The 15 T cell receptor beta chains below all came from one sample that was sequenced in a study of blood T cells in healthy people across ages. The use of a sample-barcoded 5' primer and a J-beta primer mix characterized a second PCR of about 7 to 12 cycles. TCRdb redid the calling of the 5' RACE reads with MiXCR, one entry per CDR3 protein. Among approximately 730,000 distinct CDR3 sequences, about 42% were seen once, and the ten largest hold 20% to 25%. The sequencing input was blood. The receptors here all came from a woman aged 60-75 years in good health.

The chain has TRBV11-2 and TRBJ2-2; 8 bases line up with TRBD2. The trim removed 5 bases at V and 4 bases at J, leaving 6 bases unmatched. CDR3 length: 15 residues. Germline assignment: CDR1 SGHAT and CDR2 FQNNGV. The CDR3 nucleotides are TGTGCCAGCAGCGGCACTAGCGGCACCACCGGGGAGCTGTTTTTT. Translating gives CASSGTSGTTGELFF.

This clonotype showed up just a few times. The chain is built from TRBV12-3 or TRBV12-4 and TRBJ1-2; TRBD1 might be the D (5 bases). Trimming took 7 bases from V and 8 from J, leaving 14 bases between them. This CDR3 is built from 12 residues. DNA for the CDR3: TGTGCCAGCATAGTGCAGGGTGTCGGCTACACCTTC. It encodes CASIVQGVGYTF.

The V and J genes are TRBV11-3 and TRBJ2-7; the D is unclear. With 7 bases removed from V and 5 bases from J, the gap between germline ends came to 15 bases. Germline lookup yields CDR1 SGHNT and CDR2 YENEEA. This CDR3 has 13 residues. CDR3: CASTLMRSNEQYF. As DNA, the CDR3 is TGTGCCAGCACCCTCATGAGATCGAACGAGCAGTACTTC.

The rearrangement joins TRBV20-1 to TRBJ2-7; D is unclear. From germline, CDR1 is DFQATT and CDR2 SNEGSKA (reference sequence). V was trimmed by 3 bases and J by 2 bases, leaving 20 bases between them. This CDR3 has 16 amino acids. In nucleotides, the CDR3 is TGCAGTGCTAGCCACTCCCGGGCCATCTTAACCTACGAGCAGTACTTC. Its translation: CSASHSRAILTYEQYF.

This clonotype showed up just a few times. The gene calls are TRBV3-1 and TRBJ2-1; D might be TRBD2 (6 bases). Germline assignment: CDR1 LGHDT and CDR2 YNNKEL (reference sequence). The CDR3 contains 13 residues. Trimming pared 3 bases from V and 4 bases from J, leaving 7 bases between. The CDR3 nucleotides are TGTGCCAGCAGCCACGGGAGATACAATGAGCAGTTCTTC. It yields the protein CASSHGRYNEQFF.

This rearrangement joins TRBV20-1 to TRBJ1-5; TRBD1 matches at 7 bases. Germline values: CDR1 DFQATT, CDR2 SNEGSKA (reference sequence). The CDR3 spans 16 residues. The V gene end was trimmed by 2 bases and the J gene end by 5 bases; junction bases not matched to a gene: 12. The DNA for the CDR3 is TGCAGTGCTAGAAAAGGGGGCTCACCAAAAGATCAGCCCCAGCATTTT. Protein sequence: CSARKGGSPKDQPQHF.

V is TRBV2 and J is TRBJ2-5, with TRBD2 matching 11 bases. From germline, CDR1 is SNHLY and CDR2 FYNNEI. This CDR3 contains 18 residues. V lost 4 bases to trimming and J lost 4 bases; unmatched junction nucleotides: 14. CDR3 coding DNA: TGTGCCAGCAGTGGCGCTCAGGGGACTAGCGGAAGAGGAGAGACCCAGTACTTC. Translation: CASSGAQGTSGRGETQYF.

The chain has TRBV7-9 and TRBJ2-3, with TRBD2 matching 8 bases. CDR1 is SEHNR, CDR2 FQNEAQ, per germline (reference sequence). The V and J ends lost 3 bases and 2 bases, in that order; junction bases with no gene match: 10. The CDR3 spans 17 residues. As DNA, the CDR3 is TGTGCCAGCAGCTTGACCCTGCAGCGGGGGTTCACAGATACGCAGTATTTT. Encoded protein: CASSLTLQRGFTDTQYF.

This clonotype has only one observation. V and J are TRBV20-1 and TRBJ1-1; D call uncertain. This CDR3 is built from 16 residues. Germline loops: CDR1 DFQATT, CDR2 SNEGSKA (reference sequence). Trimming stripped 6 bases from V and 6 bases from J, with 26 bases between. The CDR3, as DNA: TGCAGTGCAATACGGACCCGGGAGGCACGCATCCCTGAAGCTTTCTTT. Its protein product is CSAIRTREARIPEAFF.

The gene calls are TRBV6-5 and TRBJ2-7; a weak D match, TRBD2 (5 bases). Germline values: CDR1 MNHEY, CDR2 SVGAGI. V was cut by 2 bases and J by 0 bases, with 11 bases left in between. This CDR3 contains 15 residues. In DNA, the CDR3 is TGTGCCAGCAGTTACCGCACGGGGAGCTCCTACGAGCAGTACTTC. The encoded protein is CASSYRTGSSYEQYF.

The rearrangement uses TRBV18 and TRBJ2-5; D perhaps matches TRBD1 (5 bases). Trimming cost V 4 bases and J 5 bases, with 20 bases left between them. Germline V gene lookup returns CDR1 KGHSH and CDR2 LQKENI. This CDR3 contains 16 residues. The CDR3 is CASSRGQWNQMETQYF. The CDR3 DNA sequence: TGTGCCAGCTCACGGGGCCAATGGAACCAGATGGAGACCCAGTACTTC.

There are many counts of this clonotype. The chain carries TRBV3-1 and TRBJ2-7, with a possible D match to TRBD1 (5 bases). From germline, CDR1 is LGHDT and CDR2 YNNKEL (reference sequence). Trimming stripped 3 bases from V and 9 bases from J, with 18 bases between. The CDR3 is 14 residues long. CDR3 sequence (DNA): TGTGCCAGCAGCCAGCTAGACAGAGAACTTGGGCAGTACTTC. Its translation is CASSQLDRELGQYF.

This chain connects TRBV29-1 to TRBJ2-5; the D is unclear. This CDR3 contains 13 residues. The germline CDR1 and CDR2 sequences are SQVTM and ANQGSEA. The V end was cut by 7 bases, the J end by 2 bases, with 14 bases between. This CDR3 reads CSGRPATQETQYF. DNA for the CDR3: TGCAGCGGACGCCCCGCCACACAAGAGACCCAGTACTTC. The variable domain in full, with the rest retrieved from reference TRBV29-1 and TRBJ2-5, is SAVISQKPSRDICQRGTSLTIQCQVDSQVTMMFWYRQQPGQSLTLIATANQGSEATYESGFVIDKFPISRPNLTFSTLTVSNMSPEDSSIYLCSGRPATQETQYFGPGTRLLVL.

In the case of this clonotype: One end of the junction varies from germline; a read error may be responsible. J is TRBJ2-5 and V is TRBV20-1; 10 nucleotides match TRBD2. The CDR3 covers 15 residues. Germline V gene lookup returns CDR1 DFQATT and CDR2 SNEGSKA (reference sequence). As DNA, the CDR3 is TGCAGTGCAGGAAGAAGGACTAGCGGCCAAGAGGCCCAGTACTTC. Amino acid sequence: CSAGRRTSGQEAQYF.

The CDR3 sequence: CATSRDFGGLGLPLYEQYF. For the CDR3, the DNA is TGTGCCACCAGCAGAGATTTCGGGGGTCTAGGGCTTCCCCTTTACGAGCAGTACTTC. The V gene is TRBV15, the J gene TRBJ2-7; D possibly corresponds to TRBD2 (6 bases). This CDR3 contains 19 residues. Trimming cost V 0 bases and J 4 bases, with 25 bases left between them. Germline V gives CDR1 LNHNV, CDR2 YYDKDF (reference sequence).